This TCR beta chain derives from a study of PD-1 blockade in classical Hodgkin lymphoma. Overall study: Patients were treated with nivolumab at 3 mg/kg, and this was given intravenously every 2 weeks.

Repertoires were generated with immunoSEQ multiplex PCR, while TCRdb's copy carries only in-frame clones and drops some. The table records about 93,000 clones, around four fifths of them present only once. Note on this clone: As yet, its antigen is unknown.

Overall study findings and caveats: Initiation of nivolumab under 1 year after ASCT led to exclusion of patients.

Trimming took off 7 bases at V and 9 bases at J, with 19 bases between the two ends. This CDR3 has 14 amino acids. Germline V gives CDR1 MNHNY, CDR2 SVGAGI (reference sequence). Time point denoted: cycle 4 day 1 (C4D1), after more than five weeks of nivolumab. Each and every patient relapsed after autologous stem cell transplantation, and patients got differing brentuximab vedotin exposure. The starting material was peripheral blood mononuclear cells (PBMCs), obtained before the fourth cycle of nivolumab. The chain recombines TRBV6-6 with TRBJ2-1, with D uncertain. This clonotype was sampled from a human donor with classical Hodgkin lymphoma. The CDR3 bases are TGTGCCAGCAAGGCGGAAAGGGCATGGGGTGAGCAGTTCTTC. Translating gives CASKAERAWGEQFF.